The clone carrying this T cell receptor (beta chain) was found many times. Its antigen is not identified. The germline CDR1 and CDR2 sequences are MNHEY and SMNVEV (reference sequence). Trimming took 4 bases from V and 5 from J, leaving 24 bases between them. The CDR3 has 17 amino acids. This sample is drawn from a study of T cell repertoires in cytomegalovirus infection. About the study: Matching HLA type, along with CMV infection, was indicated by public TCR beta signatures.

The study, taken as a whole, reports: Pooled public TCR beta family frequency picked out CMV carriers with the relevant HLA. CMV-specific TCR beta clonotypes restricted by HLA-C were the ones dominating the ex vivo response.

TCRdb ran MiXCR on the reads and lists one entry per CDR3 protein. In the table there are about 210,000 distinct CDR3 sequences, 6% to 8% of which are singletons. The sequenced material came from PBMCs. The genes are TRBV27 and TRBJ2-7; D may be TRBD1 or TRBD2 (5 bases each). The receptor's source is a human donor in good health (CMV status not recorded). Some clones in this sample may be carry-over from other donors' samples. The CDR3 loop reads CASSSRPRDGWKNEQYF. The CDR3, as DNA: TGTGCCAGCAGTTCTCGCCCCCGGGACGGTTGGAAGAACGAGCAGTACTTC.